This TCR beta chain was recovered during a study of CD8+ T cells in alopecia areata. Study outcomes and limitations: An increase in clonality over normal scalp was evident in lesional scalp, especially alopecia totalis/universalis.

This clone appeared a few times. The antigen remains unidentified. Looked up from germline, CDR1 is SEHNR and CDR2 is FQNEAQ (reference sequence). Trimming left V 6 bases short and J 4 bases short, with 12 bases between. This CDR3 comprises 14 residues. Sorted out of PBMCs were CD4+ T cells and CD8+ T cells. cDNA serving as the sequencing template came from extracted, reverse transcribed RNA. Produced via immunoSEQ multiplex PCR; TCRdb's table is partial and in-frame only. The table has 150,000 or so clones, over 45% seen once. The receptor's source is a human donor with alopecia areata. Sequencing was carried out using CD4+ T cells sorted from blood. The gene calls are TRBV7-9 and TRBJ2-2; D call uncertain. The CDR3 loop reads CASSPSLPTGELFF. Written as DNA, the CDR3 is TGTGCCAGCAGTCCTAGTCTACCCACCGGGGAGCTGTTTTTT.